This T cell receptor beta chain comes out of a study of cytomegalovirus exposure and HLA in healthy donors. This clone was found once. The PCR was carried out with 60 Vbeta primers and 13 Jbeta primers. Clones were read by immunoSEQ multiplex PCR, and TCRdb kept only the in-frame ones, dropping some. The sample records 100,000 to 150,000 clones, roughly 80% being singletons. This CDR3 contains 16 residues. Germline V CDR1 and CDR2: KGHSH, LQKENI. The ends lost 3 bases at V and 0 bases at J; junction bases unmatched: 0. This receptor was taken from a man aged 25-45 years in good health and CMV-seronegative. Sample: PBMCs. V usage is TRBV18 and J usage is TRBJ2-2, with 11 bases aligning to TRBD2. The CDR3 region has the DNA TGTGCCAGCTCACCGACTAGCGGGGCGAACACCGGGGAGCTGTTTTTT. Protein sequence: CASSPTSGANTGELFF.